This T cell receptor (beta chain) is from a study of regulatory T cells in long-lasting Graves disease. Specified time point: persistent/refractory GD, antithyroid drugs over 5 years with positive TRAb. PBMCs were the source of the RNA used for TCR sequencing. Sequencing libraries for TCR beta were prepared with iRepertoire HTBI primers and Arm-PCR of CDR3 regions. MiXCR, run by TCRdb on the multiplex PCR reads, gives a single entry per CDR3 protein. This table holds hundreds of thousands of distinct CDR3 sequences, roughly a fifth found once. From germline, CDR1 is KGHSH and CDR2 LQKENI. This CDR3 has 16 residues. The V and J ends lost 2 bases and 0 bases, in that order; junction bases with no gene match: 3. This clonotype has ten or more counts.

Sequencing was performed on peripheral blood mononuclear cells (PBMCs), taken when the disease was refractory, from a patient treated with antithyroid drugs. The TCR comes from a female donor with Graves disease. The chain uses TRBV18 and TRBJ1-1; TRBD1 agrees at 10 bases. The CDR3 nucleotides are TGTGCCAGCTCACCAGGGACAGGGGCCCTGAACACTGAAGCTTTCTTT. It codes for CASSPGTGALNTEAFF.